This T cell receptor beta chain was profiled in a study of blood T cell repertoires in COVID-19. About the study: COVID-19 samples from acute and convalescent phases originated in the United States, Italy and Spain.

V was pared by 7 bases and J by 4 bases, with 7 bases of the junction left unmatched. The germline V gene has CDR1 LNHDA and CDR2 SQIVND (reference sequence). This CDR3 has 14 residues. Sequencing was performed with immunoSEQ multiplex PCR; in TCRdb, only in-frame clones are kept and a portion is missing. The table shows approximately 290,000 clones, with around nine tenths occurring only once. The source of this sequence is a man aged 25-45 years with acute or convalescent COVID-19. The specimen was peripheral blood. The chain employs TRBV19 and TRBJ1-3; 7 nucleotides match TRBD1. CDR3 in amino acids: CASTGTGEGNTIYF. In DNA, the CDR3 is TGTGCCAGTACAGGTACAGGGGAAGGAAACACCATATATTTT.